This TCR beta chain was captured in a study of blood T cell repertoires in COVID-19. Across the study: Both acute and convalescent COVID-19 samples were obtained from the United States, Italy and Spain. The cDNA or gDNA used as material had been derived from T cells, B-cell-depleted T cells, or PBMCs.

This CDR3 contains 14 residues. Trimming removed 8 bases at V and 5 bases at J, with 15 bases between. Germline lookup yields CDR1 SGHTA and CDR2 FQGNSA. TCRdb keeps only in-frame clones here, not all; method: immunoSEQ multiplex PCR. The table has over 100,000 clones, 84% seen once. Sequenced input: peripheral blood. The rearrangement links TRBV7-2 to TRBJ2-2; maybe TRBD2 (5 bases). The sequence derives from a human donor in a cohort sampled during active COVID-19. The CDR3 here is CASGPGSRTGELFF. The CDR3 DNA sequence: TGTGCCAGCGGCCCGGGAAGTAGGACCGGGGAGCTGTTTTTT.